Shown below are 20 T cell receptor beta chains from a single sample sequenced in a study of T cells in Graves' hyperthyroidism and ophthalmopathy. Using RNA transcripts as the source, TCR beta CDR3 regions were amplified. TCR CDR3 regions were first amplified by RT-PCR with HTBI primers. TCRdb reanalysed the multiplex PCR reads using MiXCR and keeps one entry per CDR3 protein. The repertoire holds almost 350,000 distinct CDR3 sequences, with around a sixth as singletons. Input material: blood. The receptors shown here come from a woman between 40 and 50 years old with Graves' ophthalmopathy.

This clonotype appeared many times. The chain uses TRBV19 and TRBJ1-1; D is undetermined. CDR3 length: 17 amino acids. The V gene lost 1 base and the J gene lost 0 bases, with 15 bases spanning the gap. CDR1 and CDR2 (germline): LNHDA, SQIVND (reference sequence). CDR3: CASSIAGKPQLNTEAFF. The CDR3 nucleotides are TGTGCCAGTAGTATAGCGGGGAAGCCCCAATTGAACACTGAAGCTTTCTTT.

This clonotype was seen at least ten times. The gene calls are TRBV19 and TRBJ2-2; TRBD2 aligns across 10 bases. CDR1 and CDR2 from the germline V gene are LNHDA and SQIVND (reference sequence). The CDR3 is made up of 16 amino acids. V was pared by 4 bases and J by 7 bases, with 9 bases of the junction left unmatched. The CDR3 region is CASSRALAGADGELFF. The DNA for the CDR3 is TGTGCCAGTAGTAGGGCGCTAGCGGGAGCTGACGGGGAGCTGTTTTTT.

The V call is TRBV7-2, the J call TRBJ2-7; 8 bases are a match to TRBD2. Germline V gives CDR1 SGHTA, CDR2 FQGNSA. CDR3 length: 16 amino acids. Germline trimming cut 1 base from V and 2 bases from J; bases unmatched to any gene: 7. The chain's CDR3 is CASSLGRPGLAYEQYF. CDR3 bases: TGTGCCAGCAGCTTAGGGCGCCCGGGACTAGCCTACGAGCAGTACTTC.

This clonotype has a count of ten or more. This rearrangement joins TRBV5-1 to TRBJ1-1; 7 nucleotides line up with TRBD1. The V segment lost 3 bases and the J segment 1 base; nucleotides outside the gene matches: 6. CDR1 and CDR2 from the germline V gene are SGHRS and YFSETQ. This CDR3 has 15 amino acids. CDR3 in amino acids: CASSSNRDRNTEAFF. In nucleotides, the CDR3 is TGCGCCAGCAGCTCCAACCGGGACAGGAACACTGAAGCTTTCTTT.

This clonotype was observed at least ten times. J is TRBJ1-5 and V is TRBV6-5, with TRBD1 identical over 7 bases. This CDR3 comprises 14 residues. J was trimmed by 1 base and V by 4 bases; bases with no gene match: 1. Germline CDR1 MNHEY, CDR2 SVGAGI. In DNA form, the CDR3 reads TGTGCCAGCAGTTCGGACAGGAGCAATCAGCCCCAGCATTTT. Translation: CASSSDRSNQPQHF.

This clonotype was seen only a few times. The rearrangement links TRBV20-1 to TRBJ1-3; D is undetermined. Trimming took 0 bases from V and 2 from J, leaving 8 bases between them. The CDR3 is made up of 14 amino acids. Germline CDR1 is DFQATT and CDR2 is SNEGSKA (reference sequence). In DNA form, the CDR3 reads TGCAGTGCTAGAGATGAGGGTACTGGAAACACCATATATTTT. Protein sequence: CSARDEGTGNTIYF.

CDR3 nucleotides: TGCGCCAGCAGCTTTAGGCTAGCAACGTATGTGGAGACCCAGTACTTC. Amino acids: CASSFRLATYVETQYF. V is TRBV5-1 and J is TRBJ2-5; D is possibly TRBD2 (5 bases). Deletions cut 2 bases from V and 5 bases from J, with 19 bases between. Germline V gene data show CDR1 as SGHRS and CDR2 as YFSETQ. The CDR3 is 16 residues long.

This clonotype has ten or more counts. V gene TRBV2 combines with J gene TRBJ2-4; 9 positions agree with TRBD1. Germline V gene lookup returns CDR1 SNHLY and CDR2 FYNNEI. This CDR3 is 18 amino acids long. V gave up 5 bases and J gave up 0 bases; unmatched junction bases: 11. The CDR3: CASSPSTGGVVAKNIQYF. In DNA form, the CDR3 reads TGTGCCAGCAGTCCCTCGACAGGGGGAGTCGTAGCCAAAAACATTCAGTACTTC.

This clonotype was seen repeatedly, ten times or more. The chain links TRBV7-2 to TRBJ2-7, with a tentative D call TRBD1 (6 bases). CDR1 is SGHTA and CDR2 is FQGNSA in the germline V gene. V was pared by 1 base and J by 5 bases, with 12 bases between. CDR3 length equals 14 residues. The CDR3 nucleotides read TGTGCCAGCAGCTTAGTTACAGGGAGCGACGAGCAGTACTTC. Translating it yields CASSLVTGSDEQYF.

This clonotype was picked up many times. The V gene is TRBV12-3 or TRBV12-4, the J gene TRBJ2-7, with D possibly matching TRBD1 (5 bases). The V end lost 1 base, the J end lost 7 bases, and 11 bases lay between the germline ends. The CDR3 covers 13 residues. The CDR3 is CASSLGGRREQYF. For the CDR3, the DNA is TGTGCCAGCAGTTTAGGGGGCCGCCGGGAGCAGTACTTC.

This clonotype was counted ten times or more. This rearrangement joins TRBV15 to TRBJ2-7; 10 nucleotides agree with TRBD2. Unmatched junction bases numbered 6, after V lost 8 bases and J lost 2 bases. Germline V lookup: CDR1 LNHNV, CDR2 YYDKDF (reference sequence). The CDR3 sequence is 14 residues long. In DNA, the CDR3 is TGTGCCACCGCCCCGGGACTAGCGACCTACGAGCAGTACTTC. It specifies CATAPGLATYEQYF.

This clonotype has at least ten counts. This chain uses TRBV29-1 with TRBJ2-2, with 9 positions matching TRBD1. Germline V gives CDR1 SQVTM, CDR2 ANQGSEA. The CDR3 loop spans 13 amino acids. Trimming at V came to 4 bases and at J to 4 bases, leaving 1 base not matched to a gene. In DNA form, the CDR3 reads TGCAGCGTTGGGACAGGGGTCACCGGGGAGCTGTTTTTT. It codes for CSVGTGVTGELFF.

This clonotype has a handful of counts. The CDR3, as DNA: TGTGCCAGCTCACCATTCGGGGGCGGCGAAGAGACCCAGTACTTC. Residues: CASSPFGGGEETQYF. The rearrangement joins TRBV18 to TRBJ2-5, with D perhaps being TRBD1 or TRBD2 (6 bases each). Germline CDR1 is KGHSH and CDR2 is LQKENI. This CDR3 has 15 amino acids. The germline V and J ends were trimmed by 2 bases and 3 bases, with 13 bases remaining between them. Supplemented by reference TRBV18 and TRBJ2-5, the full variable domain reads NAGVMQNPRHLVRRRGQEARLRCSPMKGHSHVYWYRQLPEEGLKFMVYLQKENIIDESGMPKERFSAEFPKEGPSILRIQQVVRGDSAAYFCASSPFGGGEETQYFGPGTRLLVL.

This clonotype was counted many times. V gene TRBV5-1 combines with J gene TRBJ2-3; TRBD2 is a possible D gene (5 bases). CDR1 is SGHRS and CDR2 is YFSETQ in the germline V gene. V dropped 2 bases and J dropped 6 bases, with 7 bases sitting between them. The CDR3 runs to 12 residues. The CDR3, as DNA: TGCGCCAGCAGCTTCGGCGGGGATACGCAGTATTTT. This encodes CASSFGGDTQYF.

This clonotype appeared a few times. V and J are TRBV14 and TRBJ2-4; D ambiguous. The CDR3 has 13 residues. Germline assignment: CDR1 SGHDN and CDR2 FVKESK. The V and J ends lost 1 base and 4 bases respectively, with 5 bases between them. The CDR3 loop is CASSQGRKNIQYF. The CDR3 DNA sequence: TGTGCCAGCAGCCAAGGGCGAAAAAACATTCAGTACTTC.

This clonotype was found many times. This rearrangement joins TRBV11-2 to TRBJ2-7, with 9 bases identical to TRBD2. V dropped 1 base and J dropped 0; count of bases not matched to a gene: 4. Germline assignment: CDR1 SGHAT and CDR2 FQNNGV. This CDR3 spans 16 amino acids. CDR3 coding DNA: TGTGCCAGCAGCTTAGTTGGCGGGAGGGCCTCCTACGAGCAGTACTTC. Residues: CASSLVGGRASYEQYF.

This clonotype was found many times. The chain has TRBV6-2 or TRBV6-3 and TRBJ2-7, with TRBD1 identical over 7 bases. This CDR3 is 12 amino acids long. CDR1 is MNHEY, CDR2 SVGEGT, per germline. V gave up 10 bases and J gave up 3 bases; unmatched junction bases: 6. CDR3 loop: CATLGTDYEQYF. The CDR3 DNA is TGTGCCACCCTAGGGACAGACTACGAGCAGTACTTC.

This clonotype has a count of ten or more. The chain uses TRBV15 and TRBJ2-2; D unresolved. The germline V gene has CDR1 LNHNV and CDR2 YYDKDF (reference sequence). V was clipped by 4 bases and J by 4 bases, with 10 bases between them. The CDR3 loop spans 14 amino acids. The CDR3 reads CATSTGESTGELFF. The CDR3 nucleotides read TGTGCCACCAGCACTGGAGAGTCCACCGGGGAGCTGTTTTTT.

This clonotype was found many times. This sequence joins TRBV10-3 and TRBJ1-5; TRBD1 agrees at 8 bases. The CDR3 contains 16 residues. J lost 2 bases, V lost 8 bases, and 11 bases had no gene match. Germline-derived CDR1 and CDR2 are ENHRY and SYGVKD. The CDR3 DNA follows: TGTGCCATCCGATCGACAGGGGTTAGTGGCAATCAGCCCCAGCATTTT. Translating it yields CAIRSTGVSGNQPQHF.

This clonotype was counted many times. J is TRBJ1-1 and V is TRBV2; 9 bases map to TRBD1. V shed 6 bases, J shed 6 bases, and the junction held 14 bases outside the gene matches. The CDR3 contains 16 residues. The germline gives CDR1 SNHLY, CDR2 FYNNEI. CDR3 amino acids: CASSRGVQGAKAEAFF. DNA for the CDR3: TGTGCCAGCAGCCGGGGGGTACAGGGGGCCAAGGCTGAAGCTTTCTTT.